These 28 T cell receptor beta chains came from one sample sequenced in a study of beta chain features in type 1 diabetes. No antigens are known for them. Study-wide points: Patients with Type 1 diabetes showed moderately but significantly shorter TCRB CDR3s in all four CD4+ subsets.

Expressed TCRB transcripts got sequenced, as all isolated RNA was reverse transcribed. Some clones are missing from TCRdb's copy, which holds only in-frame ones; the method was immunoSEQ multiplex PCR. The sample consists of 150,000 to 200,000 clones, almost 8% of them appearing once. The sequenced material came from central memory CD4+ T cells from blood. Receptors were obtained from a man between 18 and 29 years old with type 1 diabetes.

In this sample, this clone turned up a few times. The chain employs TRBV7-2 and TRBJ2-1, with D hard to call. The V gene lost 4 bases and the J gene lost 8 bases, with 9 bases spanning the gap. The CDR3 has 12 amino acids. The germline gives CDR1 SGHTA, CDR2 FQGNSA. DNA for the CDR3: TGTGCCAGCAGCTCACAGCAGCATGAGCAGTTCTTC. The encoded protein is CASSSQQHEQFF.

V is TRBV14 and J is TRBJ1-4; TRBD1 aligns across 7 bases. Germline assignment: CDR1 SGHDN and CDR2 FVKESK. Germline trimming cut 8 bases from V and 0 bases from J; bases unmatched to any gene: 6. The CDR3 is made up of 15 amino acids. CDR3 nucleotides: TGTGCCAGCTGCGAAACAGGGGCAACTAATGAAAAACTGTTTTTT. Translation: CASCETGATNEKLFF.

The CDR3 nucleotides read TGTGCCAGCAGCTTAGCGATGGCCAAGACCCAGTACTTC. Its translation: CASSLAMAKTQYF. The V gene is TRBV7-7, the J gene TRBJ2-5; D uncertain. The CDR3 runs to 13 residues. The germline V and J ends were trimmed by 0 bases and 6 bases, with 8 bases remaining between them. Germline lookup yields CDR1 SSHAT and CDR2 FNYEAQ (reference sequence). The complete variable domain, with remaining parts taken from reference TRBV7-7 and TRBJ2-5, reads GAGVSQSPRYKVTKRGQDVTLRCDPISSHATLYWYQQALGQGPEFLTYFNYEAQPDKSGLPSDRFSAERPEGSISTLTIQRTEQRDSAMYRCASSLAMAKTQYFGPGTRLLVL.

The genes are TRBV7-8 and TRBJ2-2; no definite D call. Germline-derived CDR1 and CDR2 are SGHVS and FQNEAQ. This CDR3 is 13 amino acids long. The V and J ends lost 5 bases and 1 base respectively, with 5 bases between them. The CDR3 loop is CASSPGNTGELFF. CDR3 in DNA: TGTGCCAGCAGCCCAGGGAACACCGGGGAGCTGTTTTTT.

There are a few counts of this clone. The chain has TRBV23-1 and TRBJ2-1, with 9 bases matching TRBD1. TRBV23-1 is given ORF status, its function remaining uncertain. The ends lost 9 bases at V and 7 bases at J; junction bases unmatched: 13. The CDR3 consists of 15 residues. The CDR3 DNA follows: TGCGCCAGAAGACCAAACCGGGACAGGGAGAATGAGCAGTTCTTC. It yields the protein CARRPNRDRENEQFF.

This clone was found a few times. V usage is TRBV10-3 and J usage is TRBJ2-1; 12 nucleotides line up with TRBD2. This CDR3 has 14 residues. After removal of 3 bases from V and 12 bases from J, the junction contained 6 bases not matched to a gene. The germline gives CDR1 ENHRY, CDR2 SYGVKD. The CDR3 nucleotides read TGTGCCATCAGTGATACCGGACTAGCGGGGAGGCAGTTCTTC. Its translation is CAISDTGLAGRQFF.

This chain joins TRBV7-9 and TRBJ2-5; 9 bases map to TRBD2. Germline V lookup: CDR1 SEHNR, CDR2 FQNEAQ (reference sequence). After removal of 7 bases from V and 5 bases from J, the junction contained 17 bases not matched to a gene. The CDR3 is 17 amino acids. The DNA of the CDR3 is TGTGCCAGCAATAGCGGGAGATGGGGCCCCACACGGGAGACCCAGTACTTC. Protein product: CASNSGRWGPTRETQYF.

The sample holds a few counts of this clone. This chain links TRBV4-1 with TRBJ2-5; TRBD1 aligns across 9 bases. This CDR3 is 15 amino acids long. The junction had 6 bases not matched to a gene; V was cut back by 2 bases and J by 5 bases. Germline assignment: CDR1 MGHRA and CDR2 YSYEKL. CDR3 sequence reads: CASSQRRDRAETQYF. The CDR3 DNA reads TGCGCCAGCAGCCAACGCCGGGACAGGGCCGAGACCCAGTACTTC.

The CDR3 sequence: CASSPRSGGDTEAFF. The CDR3 bases are TGTGCCAGCAGCCCCCGGTCCGGAGGGGACACTGAAGCTTTCTTT. The chain uses TRBV11-2 and TRBJ1-1; weak D call: TRBD1 (5 bases). The CDR3 is 15 amino acids. V was trimmed by 5 bases and J by 3 bases, leaving 16 bases between them. Germline V lookup: CDR1 SGHAT, CDR2 FQNNGV. Combining the CDR3 with reference TRBV11-2 and TRBJ1-1 gives the whole variable domain EAGVAQSPRYKIIEKRQSVAFWCNPISGHATLYWYQQILGQGPKLLIQFQNNGVVDDSQLPKDRFSAERLKGVDSTLKIQPAKLEDSAVYLCASSPRSGGDTEAFFGQGTRLTVV.

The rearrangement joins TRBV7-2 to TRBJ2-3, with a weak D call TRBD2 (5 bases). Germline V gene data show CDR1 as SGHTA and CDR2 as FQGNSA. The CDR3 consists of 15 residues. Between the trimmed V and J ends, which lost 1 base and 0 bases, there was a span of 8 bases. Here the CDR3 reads CASSLGTGSTDTQYF. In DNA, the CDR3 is TGTGCCAGCAGCTTAGGTACGGGAAGCACAGATACGCAGTATTTT. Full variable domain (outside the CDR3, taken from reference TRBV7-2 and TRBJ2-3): GAGVSQSPSNKVTEKGKDVELRCDPISGHTALYWYRQSLGQGLEFLIYFQGNSAPDKSGLPSDRFSAERTGGSVSTLTIQRTQQEDSAVYLCASSLGTGSTDTQYFGPGTRLTVL.

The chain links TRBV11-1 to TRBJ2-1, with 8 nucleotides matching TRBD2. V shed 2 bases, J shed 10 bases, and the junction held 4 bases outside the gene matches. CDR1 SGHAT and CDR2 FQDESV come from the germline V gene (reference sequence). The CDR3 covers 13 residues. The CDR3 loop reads CASSLSSGTEQFF. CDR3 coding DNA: TGTGCCAGCAGCTTAAGTAGCGGGACAGAGCAGTTCTTC.

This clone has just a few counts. CDR3 DNA sequence: TGTGCCAGCAGTTTCTCCTTGGGAGGGCCGGGGTACAATGAGCAGTTCTTC. This sequence encodes CASSFSLGGPGYNEQFF. This sequence joins TRBV27 and TRBJ2-1; 7 nucleotides match TRBD2. V was pared by 3 bases and J by 4 bases, with 12 bases of the junction left unmatched. CDR3 length: 17 amino acids. CDR1 and CDR2 (germline): MNHEY, SMNVEV (reference sequence).

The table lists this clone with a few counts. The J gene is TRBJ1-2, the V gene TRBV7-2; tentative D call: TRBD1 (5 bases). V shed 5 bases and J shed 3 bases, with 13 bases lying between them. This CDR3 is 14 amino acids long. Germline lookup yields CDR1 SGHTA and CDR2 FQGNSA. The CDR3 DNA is TGTGCCAGCAGCCGAGACCGGGGGGACTATGGCTACACCTTC. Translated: CASSRDRGDYGYTF.

The CDR3 coding sequence is TGTGCCAGCAGTTTATCAATTGATGGGGGACTAGCGGGTACGCGACCCCAAGAGACCCAGTACTTC. This sequence encodes CASSLSIDGGLAGTRPQETQYF. The genes are TRBV28 and TRBJ2-5; TRBD2 aligns across 12 bases. CDR1 and CDR2 from the germline V gene are MDHEN and SYDVKM. The CDR3 runs to 22 residues. Trimming took 1 base from V and 1 from J; bases not matched to a gene: 19.

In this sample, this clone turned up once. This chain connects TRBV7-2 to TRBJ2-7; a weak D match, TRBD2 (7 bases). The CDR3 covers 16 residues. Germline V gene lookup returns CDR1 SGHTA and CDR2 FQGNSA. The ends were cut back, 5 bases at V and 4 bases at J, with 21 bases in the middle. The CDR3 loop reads CASSPTGLAEGYEQYF. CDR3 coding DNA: TGTGCCAGCAGCCCCACAGGGCTAGCGGAGGGGTACGAGCAGTACTTC.

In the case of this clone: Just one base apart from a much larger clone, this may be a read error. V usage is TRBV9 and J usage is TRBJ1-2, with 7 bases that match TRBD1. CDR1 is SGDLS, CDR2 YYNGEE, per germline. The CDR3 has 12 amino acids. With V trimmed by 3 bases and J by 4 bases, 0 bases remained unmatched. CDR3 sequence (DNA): TGTGCCAGCAGCGACAGGGGCTATGGCTACACCTTC. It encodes CASSDRGYGYTF.

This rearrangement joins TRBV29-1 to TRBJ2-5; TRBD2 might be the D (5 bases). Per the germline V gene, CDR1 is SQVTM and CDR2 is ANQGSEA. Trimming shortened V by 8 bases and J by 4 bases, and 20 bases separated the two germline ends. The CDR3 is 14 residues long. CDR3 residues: CSLPREGLRETQYF. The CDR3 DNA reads TGCAGCCTTCCGCGAGAGGGCCTCCGAGAGACCCAGTACTTC.

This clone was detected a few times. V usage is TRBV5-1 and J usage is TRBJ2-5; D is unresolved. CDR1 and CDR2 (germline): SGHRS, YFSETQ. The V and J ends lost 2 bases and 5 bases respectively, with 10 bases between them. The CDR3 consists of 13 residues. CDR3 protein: CASSFRIGETQYF. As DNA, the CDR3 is TGCGCCAGCAGCTTCAGGATTGGGGAGACCCAGTACTTC.

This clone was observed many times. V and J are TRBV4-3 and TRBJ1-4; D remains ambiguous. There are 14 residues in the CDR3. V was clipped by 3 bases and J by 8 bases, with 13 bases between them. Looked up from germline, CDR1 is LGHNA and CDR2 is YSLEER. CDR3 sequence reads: CASSHRETSEKLFF. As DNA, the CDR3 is TGCGCCAGCAGCCACCGGGAGACTTCGGAAAAACTGTTTTTT.

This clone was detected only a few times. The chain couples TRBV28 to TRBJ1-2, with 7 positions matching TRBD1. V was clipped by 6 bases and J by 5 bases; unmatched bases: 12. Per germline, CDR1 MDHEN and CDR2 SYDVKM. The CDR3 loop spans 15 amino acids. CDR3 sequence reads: CASSRPTGLGYGYTF. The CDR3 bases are TGTGCCAGCAGCCGCCCGACAGGGTTAGGTTATGGCTACACCTTC.

The CDR3 spells CASSTAGGVHGYTF. Here the CDR3 DNA reads TGTGCCAGCAGCACCGCCGGCGGGGTCCATGGCTACACCTTC. The V gene is TRBV7-2, the J gene TRBJ1-2; D gene unclear. V gave up 5 bases and J gave up 6 bases, with 16 bases separating them. This CDR3 contains 14 residues. Germline lookup yields CDR1 SGHTA and CDR2 FQGNSA.

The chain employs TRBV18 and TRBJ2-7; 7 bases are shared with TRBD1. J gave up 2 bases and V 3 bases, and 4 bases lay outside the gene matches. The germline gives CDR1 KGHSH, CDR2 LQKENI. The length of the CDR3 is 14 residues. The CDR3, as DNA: TGTGCCAGCTCACCTAAGGGACAGCCCTACGAGCAGTACTTC. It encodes CASSPKGQPYEQYF.

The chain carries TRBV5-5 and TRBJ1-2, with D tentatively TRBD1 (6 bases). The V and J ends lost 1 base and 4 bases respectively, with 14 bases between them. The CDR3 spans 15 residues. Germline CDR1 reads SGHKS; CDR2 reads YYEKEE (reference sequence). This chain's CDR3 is CASSLLPGAGYGYTF. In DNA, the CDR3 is TGTGCCAGCAGCTTGCTCCCAGGGGCGGGCTATGGCTACACCTTC.

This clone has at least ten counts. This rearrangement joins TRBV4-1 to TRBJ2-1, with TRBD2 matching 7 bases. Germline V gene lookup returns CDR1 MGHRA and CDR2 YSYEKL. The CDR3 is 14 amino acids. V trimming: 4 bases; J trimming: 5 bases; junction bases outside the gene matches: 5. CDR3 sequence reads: CASSRGGRDNEQFF. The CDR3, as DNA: TGCGCCAGCAGCCGGGGCGGGAGAGACAATGAGCAGTTCTTC.

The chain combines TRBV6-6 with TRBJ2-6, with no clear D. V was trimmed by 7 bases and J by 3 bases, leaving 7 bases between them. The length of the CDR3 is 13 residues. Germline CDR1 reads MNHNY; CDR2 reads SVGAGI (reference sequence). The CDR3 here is CASIPDGANVLTF. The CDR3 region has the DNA TGTGCCAGCATTCCAGATGGGGCCAACGTCCTGACTTTC.

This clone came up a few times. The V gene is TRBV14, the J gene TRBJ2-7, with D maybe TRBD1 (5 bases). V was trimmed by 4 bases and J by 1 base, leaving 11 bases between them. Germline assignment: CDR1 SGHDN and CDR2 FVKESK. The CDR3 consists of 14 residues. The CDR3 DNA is TGTGCCAGCAGCCCTCAGACAGCTTCCTACGAGCAGTACTTC. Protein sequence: CASSPQTASYEQYF.

In nucleotides, the CDR3 is TGTGCCAGCAGCTTTGACAGGCAGAACACTGAAGCTTTCTTT. It specifies CASSFDRQNTEAFF. V and J are TRBV7-2 and TRBJ1-1, with D perhaps TRBD1 (6 bases). Trimming took off 3 bases at V and 1 base at J, with 9 bases between the two ends. Per germline, CDR1 SGHTA and CDR2 FQGNSA. There are 14 residues in the CDR3. The full variable domain, completed using reference TRBV7-2 and TRBJ1-1, is GAGVSQSPSNKVTEKGKDVELRCDPISGHTALYWYRQSLGQGLEFLIYFQGNSAPDKSGLPSDRFSAERTGGSVSTLTIQRTQQEDSAVYLCASSFDRQNTEAFFGQGTRLTVV.

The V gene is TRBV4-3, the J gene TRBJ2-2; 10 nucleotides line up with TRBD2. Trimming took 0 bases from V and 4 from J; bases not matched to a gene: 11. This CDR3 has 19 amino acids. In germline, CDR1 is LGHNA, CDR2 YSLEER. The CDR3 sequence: CASSQDLIAGGRITGELFF. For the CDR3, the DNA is TGCGCCAGCAGCCAAGATCTGATAGCGGGGGGTCGTATCACCGGGGAGCTGTTTTTT.